The 2 T cell receptor beta chains reported below all come from one sample, sequenced in a study of blood T cell repertoires in COVID-19. Produced via immunoSEQ multiplex PCR; TCRdb's table is partial and in-frame only. In the table there are approximately 290,000 clones, approximately 90% of which are singletons. Material for sequencing was peripheral blood. The receptors derive from a woman younger than 45 with COVID-19, enrolled during active disease.

The J gene is TRBJ2-7, the V gene TRBV5-4; 8 nucleotides agree with TRBD2. CDR1 is SGHNT, CDR2 YYREEE, per germline (reference sequence). Losses at the gene ends were 4 bases for V and 1 base for J; bases not matched to a gene: 10. The CDR3 loop spans 16 amino acids. CDR3 residues: CASSRLGASGSYEQYF. The CDR3 DNA reads as TGTGCCAGCAGCCGTTTAGGGGCTAGCGGGTCCTACGAGCAGTACTTC.

This clone was seen a single time. The same CDR3 arises from other DNA sequences in this sample as well. This chain links TRBV5-1 with TRBJ1-3, with D possibly matching TRBD1 (5 bases). With 0 bases removed from V and 4 bases from J, the gap between germline ends came to 8 bases. There are 14 residues in the CDR3. The germline gives CDR1 SGHRS, CDR2 YFSETQ. The CDR3 nucleotides read TGCGCCAGCAGCTTGGCAGGGTCCGGAAACACCATATATTTT. It specifies CASSLAGSGNTIYF.